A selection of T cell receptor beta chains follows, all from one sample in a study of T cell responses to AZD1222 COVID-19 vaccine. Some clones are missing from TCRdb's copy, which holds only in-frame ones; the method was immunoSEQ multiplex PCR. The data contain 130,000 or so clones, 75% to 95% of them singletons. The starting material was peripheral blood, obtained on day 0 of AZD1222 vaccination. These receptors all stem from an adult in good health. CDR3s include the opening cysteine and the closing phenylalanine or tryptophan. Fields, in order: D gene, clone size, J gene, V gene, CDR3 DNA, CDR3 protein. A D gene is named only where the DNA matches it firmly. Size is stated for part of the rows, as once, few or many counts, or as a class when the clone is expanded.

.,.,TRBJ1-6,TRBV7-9,TGTGCCAGCAGCTTAGCGCGCTCACCCCTCCACTTT,CASSLARSPLHF
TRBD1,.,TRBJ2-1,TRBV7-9,TGTGCCAGCAGCTTCGGACAGGGGGCGCTTAATGAGCAGTTCTTC,CASSFGQGALNEQFF
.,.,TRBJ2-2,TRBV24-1,TGTGCCACCAGTGATTGGGGGAACACCGGGGAGCTGTTTTTT,CATSDWGNTGELFF
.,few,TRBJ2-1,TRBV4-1,TGCGCCAGCAGCCAAGATAAAAAGGGGCACTCCTACAATGAGCAGTTCTTC,CASSQDKKGHSYNEQFF
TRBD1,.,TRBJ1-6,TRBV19,TGTGCCAGTAGTACACACAGGGGAAATTCACCCCTCCACTTT,CASSTHRGNSPLHF
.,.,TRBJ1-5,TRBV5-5,TGTGCCAGCAGCTTGTTCTCGAGACAGACTCAGCCCCAGCATTTT,CASSLFSRQTQPQHF
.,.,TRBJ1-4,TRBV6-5,TGTGCCAGCAGTTACTCGCAGGGGCACTACAATGAAAAACTGTTTTTT,CASSYSQGHYNEKLFF
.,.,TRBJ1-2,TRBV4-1,TGCGCCAGCAGCCAAGCCCAGGAGGGCAGCTATGGCTACACCTTC,CASSQAQEGSYGYTF
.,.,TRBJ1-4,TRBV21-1,TGTGCCAGCAGCTGTCACCGGGCTAATGAAAAACTGTTTTTT,CASSCHRANEKLFF
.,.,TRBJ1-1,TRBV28,TGTGCCAGCAGTTTAGTTTTCACGAACACTGAAGCTTTCTTT,CASSLVFTNTEAFF
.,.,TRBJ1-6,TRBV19,TGTGCCAGTAGTATCCTGGACAGTAATTCACCCCTCCACTTT,CASSILDSNSPLHF
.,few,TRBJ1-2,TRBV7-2,TGTGCCAGCAGCTTAGGAGGGCGCGGCTACACCTTC,CASSLGGRGYTF
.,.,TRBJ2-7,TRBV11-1,TGTGCCAGCAGCTTAGCCAGGGGTTACGAGCAGTACTTC,CASSLARGYEQYF
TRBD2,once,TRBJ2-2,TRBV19,TGTGCCGGCGGGACTAGCGGGGGGGCTCGGACCGGGGAGCTGTTTTTT,CAGGTSGGARTGELFF
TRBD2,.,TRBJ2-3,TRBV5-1,TGCGCCAGCAGCTTATGGGCTAGCGGTAGCACAGATACGCAGTATTTT,CASSLWASGSTDTQYF
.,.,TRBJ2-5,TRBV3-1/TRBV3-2,TGTGCCAGCAGCCAGCTCGGGACCCAGTACTTC,CASSQLGTQYF
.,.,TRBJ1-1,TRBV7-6,TGTGCCAGCAGCTTAAGGGGGAGTGGTGTGAACACTGAAGCTTTCTTT,CASSLRGSGVNTEAFF
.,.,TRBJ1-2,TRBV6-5,TGTGCCAGCAGTTACCGCAGGACAACTAACTATGGCTACACCTTC,CASSYRRTTNYGYTF
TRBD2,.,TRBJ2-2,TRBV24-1,TGTGCCACCAGTGATTTAGCGGGAGTGGGGGCCAGGGAGCTGTTTTTT,CATSDLAGVGARELFF
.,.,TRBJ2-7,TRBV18,TGTGCCAGCTCACCGGATTGGGGGGACGAGCAGTACTTC,CASSPDWGDEQYF
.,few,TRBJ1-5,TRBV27,TGTGCCAGCAGTTTATTCCCGCCGCCCCAGCATTTT,CASSLFPPPQHF
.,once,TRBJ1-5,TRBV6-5,TGTGCCAGCAGTTACTCGCGGACCAATCAGCCCCAGCATTTT,CASSYSRTNQPQHF
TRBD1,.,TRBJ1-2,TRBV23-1,TGCGCCAGCAGTCGAGAGACTCAGGGGGTGCACTATGGCTACACCTTC,CASSRETQGVHYGYTF
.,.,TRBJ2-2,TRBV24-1,TGTGCCACCAGTGACAGGACACTCCCTACCGGGGAGCTGTTTTTT,CATSDRTLPTGELFF
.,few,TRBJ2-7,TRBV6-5,TGTGCCAGCAGTTACTCAGGCACAAAGAGCTCCTACGAGCAGTACTTC,CASSYSGTKSSYEQYF
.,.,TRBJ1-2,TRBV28,TGTGCCAGCAGTTTTCCCATATCTCGTAACTATGGCTACACCTTC,CASSFPISRNYGYTF
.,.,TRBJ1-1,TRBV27,TGTGCCAGCAGACTGGACTCCGCCCGAACTGAAGCTTTCTTT,CASRLDSARTEAFF
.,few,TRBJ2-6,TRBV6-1,TGTGCCAGCAGTGAAGTAAGGTTTTCTGGGGCCAACGTCCTGACTTTC,CASSEVRFSGANVLTF
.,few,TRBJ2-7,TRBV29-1,TGCAGCGTTGAAGTAAGCTCCTCCTACGAGCAGTACTTC,CSVEVSSSYEQYF
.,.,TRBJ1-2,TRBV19,TGTGCCAGTAGTATTTCCGGAGCCTATGGCTACACCTTC,CASSISGAYGYTF
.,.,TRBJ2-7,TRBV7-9,TGTGCCAGCAGCTTAGCGGGGGGCGAGCAGTACTTC,CASSLAGGEQYF
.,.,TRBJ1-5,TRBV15,TGTGCCACCAGCAGGGTGGACAGTTATTACGGCAATCAGCCCCAGCATTTT,CATSRVDSYYGNQPQHF
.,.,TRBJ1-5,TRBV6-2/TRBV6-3,TGTGCCAGCAGGCCTACAGAGTATAGCAATCAGCCCCAGCATTTT,CASRPTEYSNQPQHF
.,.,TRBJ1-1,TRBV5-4,TGTGCCAGCAGCTTCTCGGCAGGGTCGTACACTGAAGCTTTCTTT,CASSFSAGSYTEAFF
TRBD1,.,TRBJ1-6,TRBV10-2,TGCGCCAGCAGTGAGACGGACAGGGCATCACCCCTCCACTTT,CASSETDRASPLHF
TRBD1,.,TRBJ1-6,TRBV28,TGTGCCAGCAGCCAAGTCCGGGACAGCAGTTATTTTAGACTCCACTTT,CASSQVRDSSYFRLHF
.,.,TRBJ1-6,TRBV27,TGTGCCAGCAGGAAAGACCGGACGGCGGGTAATTCACCCCTCCACTTT,CASRKDRTAGNSPLHF
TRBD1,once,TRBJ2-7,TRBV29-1,TGCAGCGTGGCTACAGGGGATTGGTCCTACGAGCAGTACTTC,CSVATGDWSYEQYF
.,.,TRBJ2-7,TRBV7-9,TGTGCCAGCAGCTTAGCGGGGGGCTACGAGCAGTACTTC,CASSLAGGYEQYF
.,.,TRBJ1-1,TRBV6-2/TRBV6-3,TGTGCCAGCAGTTACTGGACGGCGAACACTGAAGCTTTCTTT,CASSYWTANTEAFF
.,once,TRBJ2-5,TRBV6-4,TGTGCCAGCAGTGTTTACCCACAAGAGACCCAGTACTTC,CASSVYPQETQYF
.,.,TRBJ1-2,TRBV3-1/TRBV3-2,TGTGCCAGCAGGGCAGTCGGCAGGGGTGGCTACACCTTC,CASRAVGRGGYTF
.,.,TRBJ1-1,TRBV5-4,TGTGCCAGCAGCTTGGGTAGTGAAGCTTTCTTT,CASSLGSEAFF
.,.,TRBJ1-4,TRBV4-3,TGCGCCAGCAGCCAAGTGGCCGTCGGGGCTGCTAATGAAAAACTGTTTTTT,CASSQVAVGAANEKLFF
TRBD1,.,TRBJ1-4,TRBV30,TGTGCCTCGGGACAGGGAAATGAAAAACTGTTTTTT,CASGQGNEKLFF
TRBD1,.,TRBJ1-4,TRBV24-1,TGTGCCACCAGTGAAGGGACAGGAGCAACTAATGAAAAACTGTTTTTT,CATSEGTGATNEKLFF
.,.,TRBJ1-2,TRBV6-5,TGTGCCAGCAACCTAAACTATGGCTACACCTTC,CASNLNYGYTF
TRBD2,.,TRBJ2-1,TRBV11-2,TGTGCCAGCAGCCAAAGTAGCGGGGGGTCTCTGTACTACAATGAGCAGTTCTTC,CASSQSSGGSLYYNEQFF
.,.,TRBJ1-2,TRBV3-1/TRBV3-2,TGTGCCAGCAGCCAGGGGAACCATGGCTACACCTTC,CASSQGNHGYTF
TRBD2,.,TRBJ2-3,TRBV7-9,TGTGCCAGCAGCTTAGGTGCGGGGGAAACAGATACGCAGTATTTT,CASSLGAGETDTQYF
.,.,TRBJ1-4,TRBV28,TGTGCCAGCAGTCTCACTGGAGAAAAACTGTTTTTT,CASSLTGEKLFF
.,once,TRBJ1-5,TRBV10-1,TGCGCCAGCAGTGCGGGGGTGGATCAGCCCCAGCATTTT,CASSAGVDQPQHF
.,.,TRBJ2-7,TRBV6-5,TGTGCCAGCAGTTACTCCGCAGCCGCCGCCTACGAGCAGTACTTC,CASSYSAAAAYEQYF
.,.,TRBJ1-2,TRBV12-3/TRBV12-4,TGTGCCAGCAGGGCCGGGAGGGGAAACGGCTACACCTTC,CASRAGRGNGYTF
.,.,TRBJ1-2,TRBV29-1,TGCAGCGTAGACGACACCACCAGCTTTGGCTACACCTTC,CSVDDTTSFGYTF